The 16 T cell receptor beta chains below come from one sample, sequenced in a study of T cell repertoires in cytomegalovirus infection. TCRdb processed the reads anew with MiXCR; each CDR3 protein has one entry. The sample has roughly 220,000 distinct CDR3 sequences; less than 50% are singletons. Their specific antigens are unknown. The sample in question was CD8+ T cells from cultured PBMCs, obtained from culture after CMV antigen stimulation. The receptors shown here come from a human donor in good health (CMV status not recorded). Some clones in this sample may be carry-over from other donors' samples.

The V and J genes are TRBV7-3 and TRBJ2-7; D possibly corresponds to TRBD2 (6 bases). CDR3 length: 15 residues. CDR1 SGHTA and CDR2 FQGTGA come from the germline V gene. Trimming took off 5 bases at V and 3 bases at J, with 17 bases between the two ends. CDR3 loop: CASSLSGDPNYEQYF. CDR3 sequence (DNA): TGTGCCAGCAGCCTCTCGGGGGATCCAAACTACGAGCAGTACTTC.

This clonotype was counted many times. This rearrangement joins TRBV7-8 to TRBJ2-5, with TRBD2 matching over 10 bases. CDR3 size: 16 residues. With 4 bases clipped from V and 3 bases from J, the junction kept 8 bases outside the gene matches. Germline CDR1 SGHVS, CDR2 FQNEAQ. The CDR3 is CASSSGVAGGKETQYF. CDR3 in DNA: TGTGCCAGCAGCTCCGGGGTAGCGGGGGGAAAAGAGACCCAGTACTTC.

The chain employs TRBV7-6 and TRBJ2-2; either TRBD1 or TRBD2 may fit D (5 bases each). V was clipped by 8 bases and J by 3 bases, with 7 bases between them. The CDR3 extends over 12 amino acids. Looked up from germline, CDR1 is SGHVS and CDR2 is FNYEAQ. The CDR3 loop reads CASRGDTGELFF. In DNA, the CDR3 is TGTGCCAGCCGAGGGGACACCGGGGAGCTGTTTTTT. The whole variable domain, filled in from reference TRBV7-6 and TRBJ2-2, reads GAGVSQSPRYKVTKRGQDVALRCDPISGHVSLYWYRQALGQGPEFLTYFNYEAQQDKSGLPNDRFSAERPEGSISTLTIQRTEQRDSAMYRCASRGDTGELFFGEGSRLTVL.

This chain uses TRBV20-1 with TRBJ1-2; 9 bases agree with TRBD1. V shed 2 bases and J 3 bases; nucleotides not matched to a gene: 13. Per the germline V gene, CDR1 is DFQATT and CDR2 is SNEGSKA (reference sequence). The CDR3 loop spans 17 amino acids. The CDR3 protein is CSARRDREMGPYYGYTF. CDR3 sequence (DNA): TGCAGTGCTAGAAGGGACAGGGAAATGGGTCCCTACTATGGCTACACCTTC.

This clonotype was observed a handful of times. The chain employs TRBV7-8 and TRBJ2-2; 10 bases are a match to TRBD2. This CDR3 is 16 amino acids long. Trimming removed 5 bases from V and 8 bases from J; junction bases left unmatched: 11. Per germline, CDR1 SGHVS and CDR2 FQNEAQ. The CDR3 DNA follows: TGTGCCAGCAGCCCCCAGCGGGAGGGCGCAGGAGGGGAGCTGTTTTTT. Translating gives CASSPQREGAGGELFF.

V usage is TRBV6-6 and J usage is TRBJ1-3, with D perhaps TRBD1 (6 bases). The V end lost 0 bases, the J end lost 2 bases, and 8 bases lay between the germline ends. Per the germline V gene, CDR1 is MNHNY and CDR2 is SVGAGI (reference sequence). The CDR3 has 15 amino acids. The CDR3 DNA sequence: TGTGCCAGCAGTTACTCGAGGGACACTGGAAACACCATATATTTT. It codes for CASSYSRDTGNTIYF.

The chain recombines TRBV4-2 with TRBJ2-2; D call uncertain. The CDR3 loop spans 15 amino acids. V was cut by 0 bases and J by 6 bases, with 11 bases left in between. Germline V gene data show CDR1 as LGHNA and CDR2 as YNFKEQ. CDR3 in DNA: TGTGCCAGCAGCCAAGATCTTTGGGAACCCGGGGAGCTGTTTTTT. Its protein is CASSQDLWEPGELFF.

The genes are TRBV29-1 and TRBJ1-2; unclear D gene. Germline V gene data show CDR1 as SQVTM and CDR2 as ANQGSEA. The V gene lost 4 bases and the J gene lost 8 bases, with 14 bases spanning the gap. This CDR3 spans 12 amino acids. The CDR3 protein is CSVATPPEGYTF. CDR3 bases: TGCAGCGTTGCGACACCCCCAGAGGGCTACACCTTC.

This clonotype showed up just a few times. This sequence joins TRBV12-3 or TRBV12-4 and TRBJ1-1, with D maybe TRBD1 (5 bases). V was shortened by 5 bases and J by 1 base, with 14 bases between the two germline ends. The length of the CDR3 is 15 residues. The CDR3 here is CASSPSGTPNTEAFF. The CDR3 DNA follows: TGTGCCAGCAGTCCATCCGGGACGCCGAACACTGAAGCTTTCTTT.

The genes are TRBV15 and TRBJ1-6; no clear D gene. V lost 3 bases and J lost 0, with 9 bases in between. The germline CDR1 and CDR2 sequences are LNHNV and YYDKDF (reference sequence). The CDR3 sequence is 16 residues long. CDR3 coding DNA: TGTGCCACCAGCAGTCCATTGAGCTCCTATAATTCACCCCTCCACTTT. This encodes CATSSPLSSYNSPLHF.

CDR3 in amino acids: CASSVKLAGGNEQFF. The CDR3 DNA sequence: TGTGCCAGCAGTGTGAAACTAGCGGGAGGCAATGAGCAGTTCTTC. This chain links TRBV28 with TRBJ2-1; TRBD2 agrees at 12 bases. Germline CDR1 is MDHEN and CDR2 is SYDVKM. This CDR3 comprises 15 residues. V gave up 5 bases and J gave up 6 bases; unmatched junction bases: 5.

The chain combines TRBV7-8 with TRBJ2-5; no firm D call. The V gene's germline CDR1 is SGHVS and CDR2 FQNEAQ. This CDR3 spans 14 amino acids. Trimming took 5 bases from V and 3 from J, leaving 13 bases between them. CDR3 sequence reads: CASSIEVTEETQYF. The DNA of the CDR3 is TGTGCCAGCAGCATAGAGGTAACAGAAGAGACCCAGTACTTC. The full variable domain, with the rest looked up from reference TRBV7-8 and TRBJ2-5, is GAGVSQSPRYKVAKRGQDVALRCDPISGHVSLFWYQQALGQGPEFLTYFQNEAQLDKSGLPSDRFFAERPEGSVSTLKIQRTQQEDSAVYLCASSIEVTEETQYFGPGTRLLVL.

There are a few counts of this clonotype. The chain is built from TRBV7-4 and TRBJ1-5, with 8 bases identical to TRBD1. Germline CDR1 is SGHVT and CDR2 is SQSDAQ. Trimming removed 5 bases from V and 5 bases from J; junction bases left unmatched: 2. There are 13 residues in the CDR3. CDR3 region: CASSIQGDQPQHF. The CDR3 region has the DNA TGTGCCAGCAGCATACAGGGGGATCAGCCCCAGCATTTT. The full variable domain, in which reference TRBV7-4 and TRBJ1-5 provide the parts outside the CDR3, is GAGVSQSPRYKVAKRGRDVALRCDSISGHVTLYWYRQTLGQGSEVLTYSQSDAQRDKSGRPSGRFSAERPERSVSTLKIQRTEQGDSAVYLCASSIQGDQPQHFGDGTRLSIL.

Turning to this clonotype: This sequence may be a read error, since a much larger clone differs from it by one base. The CDR3 does not close with the conserved phenylalanine or tryptophan, likely indicating a read error. The chain uses TRBV7-2 and TRBJ2-5, with D tentatively TRBD1 (5 bases). Germline V gene sequence: CDR1 SGHTA, CDR2 FQGNSA. V lost 5 bases to trimming and J lost 2 bases, with 18 bases between them. The CDR3 extends over 16 amino acids. The CDR3 sequence: CASSVWQGLAQETQYL. CDR3 in DNA: TGTGCCAGCAGCGTTTGGCAGGGCCTCGCTCAAGAGACCCAGTACTTA.

This clonotype came up many times. The rearrangement uses TRBV19 and TRBJ1-2; D unclear. With 5 bases removed from V and 4 bases from J, the gap between germline ends came to 8 bases. In germline, CDR1 is LNHDA, CDR2 SQIVND (reference sequence). This CDR3 region has 12 residues. CDR3 sequence (DNA): TGTGCCAGTAGTTTGCATTCCTATGGCTACACCTTC. Amino acid sequence: CASSLHSYGYTF.

V is TRBV27 and J is TRBJ1-4, with unresolved D. The CDR3 sequence is 13 residues long. Germline V gives CDR1 MNHEY, CDR2 SMNVEV (reference sequence). V dropped 6 bases and J dropped 2 bases, with 7 bases sitting between them. In DNA form, the CDR3 reads TGTGCCAGCAGCCCCCCTACTAATGAAAAACTGTTTTTT. This gives the protein CASSPPTNEKLFF.